This T cell receptor beta chain was captured in a study of T-cell memory formation after mild COVID-19. Overall study results and limits: Clonal second-wave expansions that peaked on day 37 had unconfirmed SARS-CoV-2 specificity. Clones that contracted from day 15 to 85 had balanced CD4/CD8; later expanders were CD4+ biased. Researchers report contracting CD4+ clones mostly in CM and EM, with CD8+ clones in EMRA.

TCRdb ran MiXCR on the 5' RACE reads and lists one entry per CDR3 protein. Found here are about 84,000 distinct CDR3 sequences, approximately 15% of them singletons; the top ten hold around 29%. V lost 6 bases and J lost 1; bases outside the gene matches: 9. The CDR3 totals 15 residues. CDR1 and CDR2 from the germline V gene are MGHRA and YSYEKL. A word on this clonotype: The target antigen is unknown.

Sample: PBMCs or a T cell subset sorted from them (not recorded which). The TCR sequence derives from an adult woman who had mild COVID-19 (a few samples of this study predate the infection). Cell type and time point are not known. The chain employs TRBV4-1 and TRBJ2-7; 7 bases map to TRBD2. Here the CDR3 DNA reads TGCGCCAGCAGTCTCTCCCCGGGGGGATCCTACGAGCAGTACTTC. Residues: CASSLSPGGSYEQYF.